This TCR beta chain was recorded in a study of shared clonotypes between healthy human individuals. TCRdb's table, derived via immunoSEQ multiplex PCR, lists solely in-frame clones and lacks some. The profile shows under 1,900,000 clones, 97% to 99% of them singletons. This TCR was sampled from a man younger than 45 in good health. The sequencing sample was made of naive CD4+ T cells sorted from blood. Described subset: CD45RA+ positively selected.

For the CDR3, the DNA is TGCGCCAGCAGCCGACGACAGGGGGCGGACAATGAGCAGTTCTTC. This codes for CASSRRQGADNEQFF. The V gene is TRBV4-1, the J gene TRBJ2-1, with 10 bases identical to TRBD1. Germline trimming cut 4 bases from V and 5 bases from J; bases unmatched to any gene: 5. Germline assignment: CDR1 MGHRA and CDR2 YSYEKL. The CDR3 has 15 residues.